This T cell receptor (beta chain) originates from a study of T cells after yellow fever vaccination. About the research overall: Those fractions that held only low numbers of cells were prepared using the SMART-Seq v4 Ultra Low Input RNA kit. Study outcomes and limitations: A large majority of primary-vaccination clones showed up again after the booster (roughly 95% CD4, about 90% CD8).

This clonotype was seen ten or more times. Its antigen is still unknown. One entry per CDR3 protein results from TCRdb running MiXCR on the 5' RACE reads. The sample lists 110,000 to 150,000 distinct CDR3 sequences, about 6.2% occurring once. With V trimmed by 3 bases and J by 9 bases, 8 bases remained unmatched. Germline assignment: CDR1 KGHDR and CDR2 SFDVKD. This CDR3 comprises 16 residues. This receptor was identified in a man aged 25-40 years who received the YFV17D yellow fever vaccine. V and J are TRBV24-1 and TRBJ2-1, with TRBD1 matching over 12 bases. Sequencing used CD4+ T cells sorted from PBMCs, obtained 10 days after the yellow fever booster vaccination. The CDR3 DNA sequence: TGTGCCACCAGTGATCCCGGGACAGGGGGCGAAGGTGAGCAGTTCTTC. Its translation: CATSDPGTGGEGEQFF.